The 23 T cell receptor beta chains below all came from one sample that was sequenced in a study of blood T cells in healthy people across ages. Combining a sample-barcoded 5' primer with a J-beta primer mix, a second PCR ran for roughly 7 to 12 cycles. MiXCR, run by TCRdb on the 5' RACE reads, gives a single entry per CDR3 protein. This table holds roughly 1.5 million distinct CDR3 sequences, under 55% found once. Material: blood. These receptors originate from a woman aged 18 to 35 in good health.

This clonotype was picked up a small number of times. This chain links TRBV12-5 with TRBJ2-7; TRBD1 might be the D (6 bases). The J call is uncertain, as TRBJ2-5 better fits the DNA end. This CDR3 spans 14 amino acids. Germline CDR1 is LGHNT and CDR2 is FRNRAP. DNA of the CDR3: TGTGCTAGTGGTTCTGGGCAGGGGAATCAGACCCAGTACTTC. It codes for CASGSGQGNQTQYF.

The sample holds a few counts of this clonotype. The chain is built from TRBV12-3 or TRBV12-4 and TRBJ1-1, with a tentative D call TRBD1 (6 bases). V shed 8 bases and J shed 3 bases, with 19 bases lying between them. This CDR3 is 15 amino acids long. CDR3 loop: CASPRGEGIDTEAFF. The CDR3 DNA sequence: TGTGCCAGCCCCAGGGGCGAAGGTATTGACACTGAAGCTTTCTTT.

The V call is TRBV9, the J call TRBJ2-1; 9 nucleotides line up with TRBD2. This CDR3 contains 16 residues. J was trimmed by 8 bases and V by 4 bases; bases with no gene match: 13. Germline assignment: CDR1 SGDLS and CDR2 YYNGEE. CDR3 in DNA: TGTGCCAGCAGCCCCAGGGTCGGCGGGGGGGGGTATGAGCAGTTCTTC. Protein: CASSPRVGGGGYEQFF.

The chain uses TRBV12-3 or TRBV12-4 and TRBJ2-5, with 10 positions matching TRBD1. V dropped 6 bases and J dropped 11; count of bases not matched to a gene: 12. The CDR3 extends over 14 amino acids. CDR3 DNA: TGTGCCAGCAGGTGGACAGGGGGAACAAATGAGCAGTACTTC. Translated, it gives CASRWTGGTNEQYF.

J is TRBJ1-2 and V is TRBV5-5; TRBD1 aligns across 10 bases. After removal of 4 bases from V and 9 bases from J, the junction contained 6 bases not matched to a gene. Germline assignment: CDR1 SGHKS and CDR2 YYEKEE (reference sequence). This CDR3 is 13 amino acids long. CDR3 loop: CASSTGTGDSYTF. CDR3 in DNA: TGTGCCAGCAGCACCGGGACAGGGGACAGCTACACCTTC. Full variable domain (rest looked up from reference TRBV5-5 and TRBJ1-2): DAGVTQSPTHLIKTRGQQVTLRCSPISGHKSVSWYQQVLGQGPQFIFQYYEKEERGRGNFPDRFSARQFPNYSSELNVNALLLGDSALYLCASSTGTGDSYTFGSGTRLTVV.

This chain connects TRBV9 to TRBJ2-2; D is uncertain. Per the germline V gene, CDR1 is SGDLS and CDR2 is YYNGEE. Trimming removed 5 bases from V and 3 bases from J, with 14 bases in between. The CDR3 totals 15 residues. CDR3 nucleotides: TGTGCCAGCAGTGCCCGCCCGGGCCACACCGGGGAGCTGTTTTTT. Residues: CASSARPGHTGELFF.

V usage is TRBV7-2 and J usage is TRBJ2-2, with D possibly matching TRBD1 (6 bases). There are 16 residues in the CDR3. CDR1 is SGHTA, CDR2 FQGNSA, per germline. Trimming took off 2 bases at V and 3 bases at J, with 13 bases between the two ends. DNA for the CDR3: TGTGCCAGCAGCTTAAGATGGACAGTGGACACCGGGGAGCTGTTTTTT. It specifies CASSLRWTVDTGELFF. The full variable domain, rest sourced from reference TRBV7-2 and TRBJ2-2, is GAGVSQSPSNKVTEKGKDVELRCDPISGHTALYWYRQSLGQGLEFLIYFQGNSAPDKSGLPSDRFSAERTGGSVSTLTIQRTQQEDSAVYLCASSLRWTVDTGELFFGEGSRLTVL.

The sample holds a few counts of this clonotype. As DNA, the CDR3 is TGTGCCAGCAGCGCCTCGACTAGCGGGGGTTACTCCTCCTACAATGAGCAGTTCTTC. Amino acid sequence: CASSASTSGGYSSYNEQFF. The chain uses TRBV9 and TRBJ2-1; 12 bases align to TRBD2. CDR1 and CDR2 (germline): SGDLS, YYNGEE. The length of the CDR3 is 19 residues. The trim removed 3 bases at V and 0 bases at J, leaving 10 bases unmatched.

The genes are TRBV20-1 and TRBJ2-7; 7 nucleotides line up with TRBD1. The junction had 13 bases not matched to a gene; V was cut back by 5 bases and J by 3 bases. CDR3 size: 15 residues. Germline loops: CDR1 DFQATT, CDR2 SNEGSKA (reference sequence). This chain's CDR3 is CSAGTWTGDFYEQYF. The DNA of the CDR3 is TGCAGTGCTGGGACATGGACAGGAGACTTCTACGAGCAGTACTTC.

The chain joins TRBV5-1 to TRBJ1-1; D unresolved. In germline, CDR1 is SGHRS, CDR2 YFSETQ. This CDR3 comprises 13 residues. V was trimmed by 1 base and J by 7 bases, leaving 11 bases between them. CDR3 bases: TGCGCCAGCAGCTTGAGCCAAGGCGGTGAAGCTTTCTTT. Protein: CASSLSQGGEAFF.

The CDR3 DNA is TGTGCCAGCAGGGATACACAGGGGCTAAATGAAAAACTGTTTTTT. This translates into CASRDTQGLNEKLFF. This chain links TRBV27 with TRBJ1-4, with 7 bases matching TRBD1. In germline, CDR1 is MNHEY, CDR2 SMNVEV (reference sequence). This CDR3 has 15 amino acids. J gave up 5 bases and V 6 bases, and 9 bases lay outside the gene matches.

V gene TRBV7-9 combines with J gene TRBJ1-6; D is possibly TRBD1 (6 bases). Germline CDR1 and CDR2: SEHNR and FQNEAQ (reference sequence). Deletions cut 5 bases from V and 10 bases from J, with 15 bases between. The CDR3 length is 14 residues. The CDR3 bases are TGTGCCAGCAGCGTTACAGGGTTTGAATCACCCCTCCACTTT. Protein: CASSVTGFESPLHF.

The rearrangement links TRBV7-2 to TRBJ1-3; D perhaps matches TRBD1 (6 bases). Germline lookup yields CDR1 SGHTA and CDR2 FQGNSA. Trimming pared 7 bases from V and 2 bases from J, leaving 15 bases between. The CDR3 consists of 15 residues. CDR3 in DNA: TGTGCCAGCACTCATTGTGGGGGCGCTGGAAACACCATATATTTT. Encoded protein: CASTHCGGAGNTIYF.

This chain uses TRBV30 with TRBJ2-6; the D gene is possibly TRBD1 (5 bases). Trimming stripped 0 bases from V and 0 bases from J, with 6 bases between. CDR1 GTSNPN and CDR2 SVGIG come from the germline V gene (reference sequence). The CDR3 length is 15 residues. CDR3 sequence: CAWSVDSSGANVLTF. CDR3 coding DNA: TGTGCCTGGAGTGTAGACAGCTCTGGGGCCAACGTCCTGACTTTC.

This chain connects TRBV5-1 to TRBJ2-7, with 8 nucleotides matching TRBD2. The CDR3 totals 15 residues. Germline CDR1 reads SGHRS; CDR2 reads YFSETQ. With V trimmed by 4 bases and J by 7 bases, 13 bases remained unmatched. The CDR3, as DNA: TGCGCCAGCAGCGGAGGGACTAGGATCTACAATGAGCAGTACTTC. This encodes CASSGGTRIYNEQYF.

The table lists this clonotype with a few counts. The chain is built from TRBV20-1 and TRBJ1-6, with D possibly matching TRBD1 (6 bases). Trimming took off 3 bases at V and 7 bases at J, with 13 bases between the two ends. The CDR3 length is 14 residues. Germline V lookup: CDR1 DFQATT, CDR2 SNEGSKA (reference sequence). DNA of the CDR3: TGCAGTGCTAGTCGGGACACCAGAAATTCACCCCTCCACTTT. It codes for CSASRDTRNSPLHF.

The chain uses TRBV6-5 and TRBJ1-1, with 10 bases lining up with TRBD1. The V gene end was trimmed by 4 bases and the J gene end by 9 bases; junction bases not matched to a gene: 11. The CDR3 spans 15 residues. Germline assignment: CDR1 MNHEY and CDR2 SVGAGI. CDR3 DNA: TGTGCCAGCAGTTCCCTTCCGGGACAGGGGCGAAAAGCTTTCTTT. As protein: CASSSLPGQGRKAFF.

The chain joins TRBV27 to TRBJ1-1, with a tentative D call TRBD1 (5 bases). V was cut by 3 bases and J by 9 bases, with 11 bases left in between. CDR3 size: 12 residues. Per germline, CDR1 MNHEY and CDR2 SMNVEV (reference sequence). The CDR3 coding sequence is TGTGCCAGCAGTTTTCCCGGGACCCAAGCTTTCTTT. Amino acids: CASSFPGTQAFF.

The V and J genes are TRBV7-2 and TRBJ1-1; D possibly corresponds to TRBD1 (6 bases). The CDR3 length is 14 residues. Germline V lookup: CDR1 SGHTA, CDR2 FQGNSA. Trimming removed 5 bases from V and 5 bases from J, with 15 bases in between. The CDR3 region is CASSLTSRGTEAFF. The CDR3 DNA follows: TGTGCCAGCAGCCTTACTAGCAGGGGAACTGAAGCTTTCTTT.

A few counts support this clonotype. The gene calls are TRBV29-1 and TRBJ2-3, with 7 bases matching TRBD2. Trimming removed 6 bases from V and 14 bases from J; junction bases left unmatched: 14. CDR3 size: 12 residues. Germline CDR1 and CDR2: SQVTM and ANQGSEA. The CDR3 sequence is CSVDYGEGFGYF. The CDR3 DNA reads TGCAGCGTCGATTACGGGGAGGGGTTTGGGTATTTT.

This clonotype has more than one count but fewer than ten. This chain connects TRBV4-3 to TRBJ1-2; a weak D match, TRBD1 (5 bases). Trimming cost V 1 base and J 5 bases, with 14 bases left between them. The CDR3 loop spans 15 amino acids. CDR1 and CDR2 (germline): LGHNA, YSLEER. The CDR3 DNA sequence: TGCGCCAGCAGCCAAGCTGGTACAGGCTGGTATGGCTACACCTTC. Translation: CASSQAGTGWYGYTF.

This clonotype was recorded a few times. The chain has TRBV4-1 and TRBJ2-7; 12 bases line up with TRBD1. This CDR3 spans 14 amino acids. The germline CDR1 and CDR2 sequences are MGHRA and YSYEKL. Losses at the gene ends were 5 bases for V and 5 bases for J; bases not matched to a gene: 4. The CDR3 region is CASSIGTGGDEQYF. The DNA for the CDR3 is TGCGCCAGCAGCATCGGGACAGGGGGCGACGAGCAGTACTTC.

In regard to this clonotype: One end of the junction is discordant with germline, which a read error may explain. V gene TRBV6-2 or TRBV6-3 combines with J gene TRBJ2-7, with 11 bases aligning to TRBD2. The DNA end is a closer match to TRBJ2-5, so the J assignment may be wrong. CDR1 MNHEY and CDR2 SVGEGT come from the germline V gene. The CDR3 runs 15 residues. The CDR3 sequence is CAGSPSGRQIGTQYF. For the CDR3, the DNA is TGTGCCGGCAGCCCTAGCGGGAGGCAGATTGGGACCCAGTACTTC.